The 9 T cell receptor beta chains given below trace back to one sample, sequenced in a study of blood T cell repertoires in COVID-19. The protocol was immunoSEQ multiplex PCR, while the TCRdb copy is restricted to in-frame clones and leaves out a portion. The sample consists of about 330,000 clones, around 90% of them appearing once. What was sequenced was peripheral blood. The receptors were gathered from a man aged 25 to 40 with COVID-19, enrolled during active disease.

The chain employs TRBV7-3 and TRBJ1-1; D not resolved. V gave up 2 bases and J gave up 8 bases, with 12 bases separating them. Germline V gives CDR1 SGHTA, CDR2 FQGTGA. This CDR3 region has 13 residues. CDR3 in DNA: TGTGCCAGCAGCTTATATCAGACAATGGAAGCTTTCTTT. It codes for CASSLYQTMEAFF.

This chain links TRBV5-4 with TRBJ1-1; 8 bases map to TRBD1. This CDR3 has 16 amino acids. V lost 4 bases and J lost 1; bases outside the gene matches: 9. Germline CDR1 reads SGHNT; CDR2 reads YYREEE (reference sequence). As DNA, the CDR3 is TGTGCCAGCAGCCCCCGGACAGGGTCGAGGAACACTGAAGCTTTCTTT. Amino acid sequence: CASSPRTGSRNTEAFF. Full variable domain (remainder filled in from reference TRBV5-4 and TRBJ1-1): ETGVTQSPTHLIKTRGQQVTLRCSSQSGHNTVSWYQQALGQGPQFIFQYYREEENGRGNFPPRFSGLQFPNYSSELNVNALELDDSALYLCASSPRTGSRNTEAFFGQGTRLTVV.

The chain couples TRBV15 to TRBJ2-3, with TRBD2 as a possible D gene (6 bases). Germline V gene sequence: CDR1 LNHNV, CDR2 YYDKDF (reference sequence). Trimming stripped 7 bases from V and 2 bases from J, with 10 bases between. There are 13 residues in the CDR3. The CDR3 sequence: CATKIAVTDTQYF. The CDR3 bases are TGTGCCACCAAGATAGCGGTCACAGATACGCAGTATTTT.

The chain joins TRBV7-2 to TRBJ2-2, with 11 bases aligning to TRBD2. This CDR3 comprises 18 residues. J was trimmed by 7 bases and V by 4 bases; bases with no gene match: 14. CDR1 and CDR2 (germline): SGHTA, FQGNSA. CDR3 bases: TGTGCCAGCAGCTCCAGCCGGCTTAGCGGGGGGGCGGTCGGGGAGCTGTTTTTT. It translates to CASSSSRLSGGAVGELFF.

V gene TRBV9 combines with J gene TRBJ1-3; TRBD1 is a possible D gene (5 bases). V dropped 0 bases and J dropped 4 bases, with 11 bases sitting between them. The CDR3 runs 15 residues. The germline CDR1 and CDR2 sequences are SGDLS and YYNGEE. This chain's CDR3 is CASSVGVQGGNTIYF. DNA for the CDR3: TGTGCCAGCAGCGTAGGGGTTCAGGGCGGAAACACCATATATTTT.

The rearrangement links TRBV19 to TRBJ1-5; weak D call: TRBD1 (6 bases). CDR3 length: 15 amino acids. V lost 3 bases and J 6 bases, leaving 15 bases between the germline ends. The germline CDR1 and CDR2 sequences are LNHDA and SQIVND (reference sequence). The CDR3 nucleotides are TGTGCCAGTAGTATGCCGGGACATATCGGTCAGCCCCAGCATTTT. Amino acid sequence: CASSMPGHIGQPQHF.

This chain connects TRBV6-5 to TRBJ1-2; D uncertain. CDR3 length: 14 amino acids. Germline assignment: CDR1 MNHEY and CDR2 SVGAGI. With 7 bases removed from V and 2 bases from J, the gap between germline ends came to 14 bases. This chain's CDR3 is CASTRGSRNYGYTF. The CDR3 nucleotides read TGTGCCAGCACCCGCGGCAGCCGAAACTATGGCTACACCTTC.

V is TRBV10-3 and J is TRBJ1-1; D perhaps matches TRBD1 (5 bases). The CDR3 has 15 amino acids. The V end was cut by 6 bases, the J end by 0 bases, with 14 bases between. CDR1 and CDR2 from the germline V gene are ENHRY and SYGVKD. CDR3 protein: CAISARQRVNTEAFF. CDR3 nucleotides: TGTGCCATCAGCGCAAGACAGAGAGTGAACACTGAAGCTTTCTTT.

This rearrangement joins TRBV7-9 to TRBJ2-1; 8 positions match TRBD1. Germline values: CDR1 SEHNR, CDR2 FQNEAQ (reference sequence). There are 15 residues in the CDR3. With V trimmed by 3 bases and J by 4 bases, 5 bases remained unmatched. CDR3 nucleotides: TGTGCCAGCAGCTTTCCGGGACAGGCTTACAATGAGCAGTTCTTC. Protein sequence: CASSFPGQAYNEQFF.